This T cell receptor beta chain was sequenced during a study of blood T cell repertoires in COVID-19. Study background: T cells, B-cell-depleted T cells, or PBMCs supplied cDNA or gDNA.

In the authors' workflow: Estimates of nucleated cell counts were drawn from the amplification of reference gene primers. TCRdb's table, derived via immunoSEQ multiplex PCR, lists solely in-frame clones and lacks some. D and trimming were read from the DNA, whereas the V and J calls and clone size are those reported in that table. The sample lists 95,000 to 130,000 clones, about nine tenths seen once, with 1.8% in the top ten. This clonotype was sampled from a human donor with active COVID-19. The donor label of this sample is uncertain. The sequencing input was peripheral blood.

CDR3 in amino acids: CASSKVGLAGKATISDTQYF. The CDR3 DNA reads TGTGCCAGCAGCAAAGTCGGCCTAGCGGGGAAAGCAACCATCTCGGATACGCAGTATTTT. The J gene is TRBJ2-3, the V gene TRBV21-1; TRBD2, the table's D call, lacks a check against the DNA. TRBV21-1 is annotated as a pseudogene. The CDR3 sequence is 20 residues long.